This paragraph reports one T cell receptor (beta chain). In the source study's methods: Researchers report that nucleated cell counts were estimated from reference gene primer amplification. Repertoires were generated with immunoSEQ multiplex PCR, while TCRdb's copy carries only in-frame clones and drops some. That table is the source of V, J and clone size, and D and trimming were worked out from the DNA. In the table there are around 78,000 clones, about nine tenths of which are singletons. This entry is derived from a study of blood T cell repertoires in COVID-19. The wider study: Spain, Italy and the United States supplied samples that represented acute and convalescent COVID-19. The analysed material was cDNA or gDNA that came from T cells, B-cell-depleted T cells, or PBMCs.

There are 15 residues in the CDR3. V dropped 1 base and J dropped 5 bases, with 16 bases sitting between them. Germline assignment: CDR1 SGHNT and CDR2 YYREEE (reference sequence). This TCR came from a human donor in a cohort sampled during active COVID-19. Sequenced input: peripheral blood. This chain uses TRBV5-4 with TRBJ2-7; possibly TRBD2 for D (5 bases). The CDR3 nucleotides read TGTGCCAGCAGCTTGTTTAGCGACTCCCGGAACGAGCAGTACTTC. This encodes CASSLFSDSRNEQYF.